This T cell receptor (beta chain) stems from a study of OX40 agonist ivuxolimab in advanced cancers. Background on the whole study: Ivuxolimab, which targeted the costimulatory receptor OX40 (CD134), was an agonistic, fully human IgG2 monoclonal antibody. Intravenous ivuxolimab was administered to patients every 2 weeks at six dose levels: 0.01, 0.1, 0.3, 1.5, 3 and 10 mg/kg. Of the 50 to 55 patients in dose escalation, about 19 had hepatocellular carcinoma, some 15 had melanoma, 9 had renal cell carcinoma and 9 had head and neck cancer. The dose-escalation cohort was about 83% male with a mean age of about 65 years, ranging from about 23 to 85. Prior anti-PD-1, anti-PD-L1 or anti-CTLA-4 therapy was permitted, and 30% to 45% of dose-escalation patients had received checkpoint inhibitors. Partial responses were achieved by three dose-escalation patients, of whom one had hepatocellular carcinoma and two had cutaneous melanoma. Peripheral TCRbeta sequencing was intended to test whether TCR sequence diversity was altered and clonal T-cell expansion was caused by ivuxolimab. The paper covers the monotherapy dose-escalation part of the phase I ivuxolimab trial, which included N of about 50 patients. General conclusions and limits of the study: After ivuxolimab, expanded clones were on average more numerous among CD8+ T cells than among CD4+ T cells. In the 0.1-3.0 mg/kg groups, partial responders were among the patients with the lowest normalized peripheral clonal expansion, particularly in CD8+ T cells. At doses of 0.1 to 3.0 mg/kg, clonal expansion of both CD4+ and CD8+ blood T cells was observed from baseline to week 6. The antigen specificity of the peripheral T cells that underwent clonal expansion was not determined. Low levels of normalized T-cell clonal expansion were also seen in some patients who did not respond.

On this clone itself: It lacks a known antigen. Per-base qualities were not stored, and no clone one base away is much larger.

For CDR1 and CDR2, the germline V gene (reference sequence) lists MNHEY and SMNVEV. A distance of 11 bases separates the germline ends of V and J, which lose 5 bases and 3 bases respectively. The CDR3 contains 13 residues, cysteine and phenylalanine counted. Only the CDR3 portion is preserved as DNA: 39 bases, with reading frame beginning at the first base. Genomic DNA was extracted from sorted cells for sequencing of the TCRbeta CDR3 region. TCRbeta CDR3 regions were sequenced using the immunoSEQ Assay. TCRdb provides this immuneACCESS table in a form limited to in-frame rearrangements. Some clones are lacking; in checked studies, under half of them reflect an unresolved V gene, and why the rest are absent is not known. This sample comprises around 80,000 clones, about 90% of them detected only once. The ten largest account for over 8.5% of the sample. Patients with autoimmune disease history or receiving systemic immunosuppression were excluded from the trial. Peripheral blood for TCR sequencing was drawn from every dose cohort at baseline, at cycle 4 day 1 and at cycle 7 day 1. Samples came from an open-label, multicenter, first-in-human phase I dose-escalation trial of ivuxolimab. Adults with locally advanced or metastatic melanoma, renal cell carcinoma, hepatocellular carcinoma or head and neck squamous cell carcinoma were enrolled in the trial. Before TCR sequencing, CD4+ T cells and CD8+ T cells were sorted from peripheral blood as separate populations.

The V gene is TRBV27 and the J gene is TRBJ2-7; tentative D gene TRBD1, with 6 bases matching. This TCR was sampled from an adult with an advanced solid tumor such as melanoma, head and neck, liver or kidney cancer. Source: CD4+ or CD8+ T cells sorted from blood, taken in a trial of the OX40 agonist ivuxolimab. DNA sequence: TGTGCCAGCAGTCCAGGGGCCGTCTACGAGCAGTACTTC. Its translation is CASSPGAVYEQYF.